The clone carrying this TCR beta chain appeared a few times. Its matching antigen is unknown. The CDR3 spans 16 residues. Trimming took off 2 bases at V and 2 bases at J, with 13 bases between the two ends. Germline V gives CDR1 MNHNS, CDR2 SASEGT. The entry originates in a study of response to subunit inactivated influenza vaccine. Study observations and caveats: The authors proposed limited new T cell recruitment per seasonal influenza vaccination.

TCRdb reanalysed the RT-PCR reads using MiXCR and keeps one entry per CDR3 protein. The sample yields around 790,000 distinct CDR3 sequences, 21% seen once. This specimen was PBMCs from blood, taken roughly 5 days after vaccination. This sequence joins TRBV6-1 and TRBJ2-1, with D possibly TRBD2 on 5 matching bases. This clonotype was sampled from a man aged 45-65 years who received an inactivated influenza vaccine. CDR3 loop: CASSEFTRGTYNEQFF. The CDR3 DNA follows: TGTGCCAGCAGTGAATTCACCCGGGGTACCTACAATGAGCAGTTCTTC.